The 11 T cell receptor beta chains in this list originate from one sample, sequenced in a study of T cells in Graves' hyperthyroidism and ophthalmopathy. TCR beta CDR3 sequences were amplified from RNA transcripts. Primed by the HTBI set, a first-round RT-PCR was run on the TCR CDR3. TCRdb processed the multiplex PCR reads anew with MiXCR; each CDR3 protein has one entry. The table shows approximately 400,000 distinct CDR3 sequences, with roughly 25% occurring only once. Input material: blood. All receptors come from a man over 45 with Graves' hyperthyroidism.

This chain joins TRBV6-1 and TRBJ2-1, with TRBD1 identical over 7 bases. Looked up from germline, CDR1 is MNHNS and CDR2 is SASEGT. Losses at the gene ends were 6 bases for V and 5 bases for J; bases not matched to a gene: 19. The CDR3 contains 18 residues. The CDR3 DNA reads TGTGCCAGCAGGGGTTTCCACTTAACAGGGGTCGTCCACAATGAGCAGTTCTTC. This codes for CASRGFHLTGVVHNEQFF.

This clonotype was detected a few times. The J gene is TRBJ2-1, the V gene TRBV9; D is perhaps TRBD1 (5 bases). V lost 0 bases to trimming and J lost 8 bases, with 15 bases between them. This CDR3 has 15 amino acids. CDR1 and CDR2 (germline): SGDLS, YYNGEE. The CDR3 reads CASSVDTDTRDEQFF. Here the CDR3 DNA reads TGTGCCAGCAGCGTAGATACGGACACAAGGGATGAGCAGTTCTTC. Full variable domain (missing parts from reference TRBV9 and TRBJ2-1): DSGVTQTPKHLITATGQRVTLRCSPRSGDLSVYWYQQSLDQGLQFLIQYYNGEERAKGNILERFSAQQFPDLHSELNLSSLELGDSALYFCASSVDTDTRDEQFFGPGTRLTVL.

The gene calls are TRBV2 and TRBJ1-4; TRBD1 aligns across 8 bases. The CDR3 contains 14 residues. The germline CDR1 and CDR2 sequences are SNHLY and FYNNEI. The junction had 7 bases not matched to a gene; V was cut back by 6 bases and J by 7 bases. Here the CDR3 DNA reads TGTGCCAGCAGGTGGACAGGGTCGGCTGAAAAACTGTTTTTT. Its translation: CASRWTGSAEKLFF.

This clonotype has ten or more counts. The V gene is TRBV7-3, the J gene TRBJ2-7; D may correspond to TRBD1 or TRBD2 (5 bases each). CDR3 length: 16 amino acids. Germline CDR1 is SGHTA and CDR2 is FQGTGA. V lost 3 bases, J lost 6 bases, and 21 bases lay in between. CDR3 nucleotides: TGTGCCAGCAGCTTGGGACCACAATCCCCTATCCGCGAGCAGTACTTC. Translating gives CASSLGPQSPIREQYF.

The table lists this clonotype with many counts. The rearrangement joins TRBV24-1 to TRBJ2-5, with D tentatively TRBD1 or TRBD2 (5 bases each). V was shortened by 3 bases and J by 4 bases, with 8 bases between the two germline ends. CDR3 length equals 13 residues. CDR1 and CDR2 from the germline V gene are KGHDR and SFDVKD. The CDR3 protein is CATSDGTLETQYF. In DNA form, the CDR3 reads TGTGCCACCAGTGATGGGACGTTAGAGACCCAGTACTTC.

This clonotype was seen more than once but under ten times. The chain is built from TRBV2 and TRBJ2-4, with 10 bases aligning to TRBD1. The germline gives CDR1 SNHLY, CDR2 FYNNEI. CDR3 length: 13 residues. J gave up 7 bases and V 7 bases, and 4 bases lay outside the gene matches. The CDR3 sequence is CASTGQGVNIQYF. CDR3 nucleotides: TGTGCCAGCACCGGACAGGGGGTGAACATTCAGTACTTC.

The chain links TRBV5-6 to TRBJ1-5, with 11 bases that match TRBD1. CDR3 size: 15 residues. V lost 1 base to trimming and J lost 6 bases; unmatched junction nucleotides: 3. Per germline, CDR1 SGHDT and CDR2 YYEEEE. Written as DNA, the CDR3 is TGTGCCAGCAGCTTGAGCGGGACAGGGGGTCAGCCCCAGCATTTT. Translation gives CASSLSGTGGQPQHF.

This clonotype was counted between two and nine times. The rearrangement links TRBV5-5 to TRBJ1-1, with D perhaps matching TRBD1 (5 bases). Trimming pared 1 base from V and 3 bases from J, leaving 13 bases between. Germline CDR1 is SGHKS and CDR2 is YYEKEE (reference sequence). The CDR3 runs 15 residues. CDR3 amino acids: CASSLSAGRHTEAFF. CDR3 bases: TGTGCCAGCAGCTTGTCGGCGGGGCGCCACACTGAAGCTTTCTTT.

This clonotype was counted between two and nine times. V gene TRBV19 combines with J gene TRBJ2-3, with a weak D call TRBD2 (5 bases). Germline V gene data show CDR1 as LNHDA and CDR2 as SQIVND (reference sequence). Trimming removed 5 bases at V and 0 bases at J, with 15 bases between. The CDR3 covers 16 residues. The CDR3 bases are TGTGCCAGTAGTTCCCTCCGGGATACAAGCACAGATACGCAGTATTTT. Residues: CASSSLRDTSTDTQYF.

Comments on this clonotype: The junction departs from germline at one end; a sequencing error may be responsible. The chain recombines TRBV12-3 or TRBV12-4 with TRBJ2-1; weak D call: TRBD2 (6 bases). The CDR3 loop spans 14 amino acids. CDR3 sequence: CASSLSGVYNEQSF. In DNA, the CDR3 is TGTGCCAGCAGTTTATCGGGAGTCTACAATGAGCAGTCCTTC.

A remark on this clonotype: A much larger clone differs from this one at a single base, so this may be a read error. V gene TRBV24-1 combines with J gene TRBJ2-6; D gene ambiguous. V was trimmed by 7 bases and J by 0 bases, leaving 3 bases between them. Per the germline V gene, CDR1 is KGHDR and CDR2 is SFDVKD. This CDR3 contains 13 residues. CDR3 loop: CATRSSGANVLTF. Written as DNA, the CDR3 is TGTGCCACCAGGAGCTCTGGGGCCAACGTCCTGACTTTC.